The sequence of this TCR beta chain was determined in a study of Tregs in tolerant kidney transplant recipients. To note about this clone: Its antigen is currently unknown.

Findings and caveats of the study: Biological reproducibility was not directly addressed, but technical replication error appeared minimal. Findings come from small patient numbers and require larger validation. Activated donor B cell expansion appeared to reveal the most relevant donor-specific TCRbeta repertoire.

Assay used: immunoSEQ multiplex PCR; TCRdb lists only in-frame clones, some missing. The table lists some 55,000 clones, around 80% of them singletons, with about 5.5% in the top ten. CDR1 and CDR2 from the germline V gene are SGHRS and YFSETQ. The CDR3 sequence is 17 residues long. V lost 4 bases and J lost 3; bases outside the gene matches: 13. Unstimulated Tregs (CD4+CD25+CD127-) and CD4+CD25- non-Tregs were sorted from PBMCs. The clonotype was recovered from a human donor in good health. The material sequenced was CD4+ T cells from blood. The chain is built from TRBV5-1 and TRBJ2-1; TRBD2 agrees at 7 bases. CDR3 in amino acids: CASSLTPTSGDYNEQFF. The DNA for the CDR3 is TGCGCCAGCAGCCTTACTCCAACCAGCGGGGACTACAATGAGCAGTTCTTC. Together with reference TRBV5-1 and TRBJ2-1, the CDR3 gives the full variable domain: KAGVTQTPRYLIKTRGQQVTLSCSPISGHRSVSWYQQTPGQGLQFLFEYFSETQRNKGNFPGRFSGRQFSNSRSEMNVSTLELGDSALYLCASSLTPTSGDYNEQFFGPGTRLTVL.